One T cell receptor (beta chain) is described in this entry. The table came from immunoSEQ multiplex PCR; TCRdb's copy has only in-frame clones and leaves some out. The profile shows 30,000 to 40,000 clones, 80% to 90% of them singletons. These data come from a study of OX40 agonist ivuxolimab in advanced cancers. Overall study context: Hepatocellular carcinoma, melanoma, renal cell or head and neck cancer occurred in dose-escalation patients.

Trimming cost V 3 bases and J 5 bases, with 26 bases left between them. This CDR3 is 18 amino acids long. CDR1 MNHNS and CDR2 SASEGT come from the germline V gene. This chain connects TRBV6-1 to TRBJ2-7, with a tentative D call TRBD2 (6 bases). Specimen: CD4+ or CD8+ T cells sorted from blood, collected in a trial of the OX40 agonist ivuxolimab. The sequence was obtained from an adult with an advanced solid tumor such as melanoma, head and neck, liver or kidney cancer. CDR3 bases: TGTGCCAGCAGTGAGGCCCATTGGTATGCAGTGGGGAGGCACGAGCAGTACTTC. Its protein product is CASSEAHWYAVGRHEQYF.